The 7 T cell receptor beta chains given below trace back to one sample, sequenced in a study of T cell responses to AZD1222 COVID-19 vaccine. Libraries were prepared by immunoSEQ multiplex PCR; TCRdb keeps only in-frame clonotypes and omits some of them. Of more than 150,000 clones in the sample, around 92% were seen once. Sequenced material: peripheral blood, taken 28 days after the second AZD1222 dose. These receptors were obtained from an adult who received the AZD1222 COVID-19 vaccine.

The chain employs TRBV2 and TRBJ2-3; D not resolved. The V and J ends lost 1 base and 8 bases respectively, with 7 bases between them. Germline V gene lookup returns CDR1 SNHLY and CDR2 FYNNEI. The CDR3 loop spans 12 amino acids. The DNA for the CDR3 is TGTGCCAGCAGTGAAGGTCCCAGTACGCAGTATTTT. It specifies CASSEGPSTQYF.

The chain is built from TRBV19 and TRBJ1-3; 10 bases are shared with TRBD1. Trimming at V came to 5 bases and at J to 5 bases, leaving 15 bases not matched to a gene. The CDR3 is 18 amino acids. CDR1 is LNHDA and CDR2 is SQIVND in the germline V gene (reference sequence). The DNA for the CDR3 is TGTGCCAGTAGTTCTTGGCACGACAGGGGGCTTGAGAGAAACACCATATATTTT. Translation: CASSSWHDRGLERNTIYF.

The chain has TRBV6-4 and TRBJ2-7; 9 bases line up with TRBD1. Germline V lookup: CDR1 MRHNA, CDR2 SNTAGT. V was pared by 9 bases and J by 3 bases, with 18 bases of the junction left unmatched. This CDR3 is 17 amino acids long. CDR3 sequence reads: CARRGAGQGKENYEQYF. In DNA form, the CDR3 reads TGTGCCAGGAGGGGGGCGGGACAGGGAAAAGAGAACTACGAGCAGTACTTC.

The chain employs TRBV7-2 and TRBJ1-3; D uncertain. V shed 1 base and J shed 4 bases, with 14 bases lying between them. From germline, CDR1 is SGHTA and CDR2 FQGNSA. The CDR3 is 16 amino acids. CDR3 amino acids: CASSLEAASGGNTIYF. Written as DNA, the CDR3 is TGTGCCAGCAGCTTAGAGGCCGCCTCGGGAGGAAACACCATATATTTT.

V and J are TRBV27 and TRBJ1-6, with no clear D. Germline loops: CDR1 MNHEY, CDR2 SMNVEV (reference sequence). V lost 5 bases and J 4 bases, leaving 12 bases between the germline ends. This CDR3 is built from 15 residues. CDR3 amino acids: CASSPTGAYNSPLHF. CDR3 coding DNA: TGTGCCAGCAGTCCCACCGGAGCGTATAATTCACCCCTCCACTTT.

V usage is TRBV20-1 and J usage is TRBJ2-1, with 8 bases lining up with TRBD2. There are 16 residues in the CDR3. V dropped 3 bases and J dropped 0; count of bases not matched to a gene: 7. The germline V gene encodes CDR1 DFQATT and CDR2 SNEGSKA (reference sequence). This CDR3 reads CSASGTGGPSYNEQFF. CDR3 DNA: TGCAGTGCTAGTGGGACGGGAGGGCCCTCCTACAATGAGCAGTTCTTC.

V gene TRBV4-3 combines with J gene TRBJ2-2, with D uncertain. V was shortened by 0 bases and J by 4 bases, with 9 bases between the two germline ends. Germline V CDR1 and CDR2: LGHNA, YSLEER. The CDR3 totals 15 residues. CDR3 sequence (DNA): TGCGCCAGCAGCCAAGATAAGGGCGGCACCGGGGAGCTGTTTTTT. This translates into CASSQDKGGTGELFF.